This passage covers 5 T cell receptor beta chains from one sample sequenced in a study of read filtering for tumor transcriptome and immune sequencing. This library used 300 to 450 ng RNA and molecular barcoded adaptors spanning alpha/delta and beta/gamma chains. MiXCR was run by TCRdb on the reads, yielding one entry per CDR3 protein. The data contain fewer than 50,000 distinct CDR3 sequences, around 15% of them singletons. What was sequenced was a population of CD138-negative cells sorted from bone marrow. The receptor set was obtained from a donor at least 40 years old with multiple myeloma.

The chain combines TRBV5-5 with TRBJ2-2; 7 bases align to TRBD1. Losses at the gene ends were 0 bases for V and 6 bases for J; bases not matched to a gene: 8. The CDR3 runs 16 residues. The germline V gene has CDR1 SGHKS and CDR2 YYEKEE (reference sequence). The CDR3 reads CASSLGNTGAAGELFF. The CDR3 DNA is TGTGCCAGCAGCTTGGGGAACACAGGGGCGGCCGGGGAGCTGTTTTTT.

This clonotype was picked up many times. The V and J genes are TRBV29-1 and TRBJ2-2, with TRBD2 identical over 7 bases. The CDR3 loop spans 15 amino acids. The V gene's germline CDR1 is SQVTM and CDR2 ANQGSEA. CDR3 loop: CSVLRGSRNTGELFF. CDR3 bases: TGCAGTGTCCTTCGCGGGAGCCGGAACACCGGGGAGCTGTTTTTT.

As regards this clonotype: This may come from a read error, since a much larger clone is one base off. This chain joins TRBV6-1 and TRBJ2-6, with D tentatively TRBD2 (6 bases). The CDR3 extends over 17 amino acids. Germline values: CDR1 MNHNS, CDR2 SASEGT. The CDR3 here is CATWSLAEVSGANVLAF. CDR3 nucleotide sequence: TGTGCCACCTGGTCCTTAGCGGAAGTCTCTGGGGCCAACGTCCTGGCTTTC.

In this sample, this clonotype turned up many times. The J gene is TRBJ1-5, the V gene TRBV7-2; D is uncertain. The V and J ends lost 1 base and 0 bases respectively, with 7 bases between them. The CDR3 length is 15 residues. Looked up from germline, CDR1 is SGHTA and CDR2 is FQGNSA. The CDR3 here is CASSLDDFSNQPQHF. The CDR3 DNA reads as TGTGCCAGCAGCTTAGATGACTTTAGCAATCAGCCCCAGCATTTT.

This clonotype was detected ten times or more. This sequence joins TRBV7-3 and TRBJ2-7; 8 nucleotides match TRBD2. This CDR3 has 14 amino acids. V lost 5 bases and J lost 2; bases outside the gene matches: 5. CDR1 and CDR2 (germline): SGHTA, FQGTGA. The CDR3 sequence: CASSPAGGPYEQYF. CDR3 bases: TGTGCCAGCAGCCCGGCGGGAGGTCCCTACGAGCAGTACTTC.